This TCR beta chain was captured by sequencing in a study of CD8 T cells in Susac syndrome. Study context: Patients with Susac syndrome who were sequenced included about 6 with active disease and eight in remission.

Random hexamers served to reverse transcribe roughly 0.45 to 1 ug RNA. An immunoSEQ multiplex PCR generated amplified TCR beta CDR3 products spanning 54 Vbeta and 13 Jbeta. TCRdb fed the immunoSEQ multiplex PCR reads into MiXCR, producing one record per CDR3 protein. The table lists around 170,000 distinct CDR3 sequences, 85% to 95% of them singletons, with 0.12% in the top ten. This clonotype occurred once. TCR beta was sequenced from blood CD8+ and CD4+ T cells. Sequenced: CD4+ T cells from PBMCs. The clonotype was recovered from a human donor with Susac syndrome.

CDR3: CSARDRTGGETQYF. The CDR3 nucleotides are TGCAGTGCTAGAGATAGGACAGGGGGAGAGACCCAGTACTTC. The chain has TRBV20-1 and TRBJ2-5; 10 nucleotides line up with TRBD1. The length of the CDR3 is 14 residues. Trimming cost V 0 bases and J 4 bases; bases outside gene matches: 2. Germline assignment: CDR1 DFQATT and CDR2 SNEGSKA (reference sequence).